Sequencing of this TCR beta chain was carried out in a study of shared clonotypes between healthy human individuals. The study's findings and limits: Shared clonotypes: 4.5% to 6.5% naive CD4, under 4% naive CD8, roughly 2.2% memory CD4, 0.4% memory CD8.

In the case of this clone: Its antigen is as yet unknown.

Naive CD8 isolation took CD45RO-negative cells positively selected for CCR7 and excluded terminally differentiated effector memory CD45RA+ cells. V shed 0 bases and J 4 bases; nucleotides not matched to a gene: 6. Germline CDR1 reads SGHRS; CDR2 reads YFSETQ. The CDR3 has 15 residues. Assay: immunoSEQ multiplex PCR; the TCRdb copy retains only in-frame clones and omits some. Here the sample spans about 680,000 clones, around 92% being singletons. This sequence joins TRBV5-1 and TRBJ1-2; 7 nucleotides line up with TRBD1. The sequencing input was naive CD8+ T cells sorted from blood. This clonotype was obtained from a man aged 25-45 years in good health. The CDR3 loop is CASSLEGGGSYGYTF. The CDR3 DNA is TGCGCCAGCAGCTTGGAAGGGGGCGGGAGCTATGGCTACACCTTC.